The 27 T cell receptor beta chains in this list originate from one sample, sequenced in a study of prognosis after radiotherapy for stage I lung cancer. Genomic DNA yielded TCR beta CDR3, amplified by two-round multiplex PCR. First-round PCR employed TRBV- and TRBJ-specific primers for each gene. TCRdb re-analysed the multiplex PCR reads in MiXCR, keeping a single row per CDR3 protein. The data show more than 30,000 distinct CDR3 sequences, about 39% seen once. The source material was PBMCs, sampled before or after stereotactic body radiation therapy (not recorded which). The source is a donor aged 50 or older with non-small cell lung cancer.

The V call is TRBV18, the J call TRBJ2-7; TRBD1 matches at 8 bases. V trimming: 3 bases; J trimming: 2 bases; junction bases outside the gene matches: 6. The CDR3 contains 15 residues. The germline V gene has CDR1 KGHSH and CDR2 LQKENI. The DNA of the CDR3 is TGTGCCAGCTCACCCTCAGGGGGCACCGCCTACGAGCAGTACTTC. Protein sequence: CASSPSGGTAYEQYF.

This clonotype showed up many times. The chain combines TRBV6-4 with TRBJ2-1, with D hard to call. This CDR3 is 15 amino acids long. Trimming shortened V by 6 bases and J by 0 bases, and 12 bases separated the two germline ends. CDR1 MRHNA and CDR2 SNTAGT come from the germline V gene. DNA for the CDR3: TGTGCCAGCAGCCCGTACTCGAGCTCCTACAATGAGCAGTTCTTC. Its protein product is CASSPYSSSYNEQFF.

At least ten counts were recorded for this clonotype. The chain has TRBV9 and TRBJ1-3; D possibly corresponds to TRBD1 (5 bases). The germline gives CDR1 SGDLS, CDR2 YYNGEE. Between the trimmed V and J ends, which lost 0 bases and 0 bases, there was a span of 7 bases. This CDR3 region has 15 residues. CDR3 DNA: TGTGCCAGCAGCGTAGGAGGGGCCTCTGGAAACACCATATATTTT. As protein: CASSVGGASGNTIYF.

This clonotype was counted many times. V is TRBV19 and J is TRBJ2-7; no clear D. Trimming pared 2 bases from V and 2 bases from J, leaving 10 bases between. Germline V gives CDR1 LNHDA, CDR2 SQIVND (reference sequence). CDR3 length: 14 amino acids. The DNA of the CDR3 is TGTGCCAGTAGTATAAGCCCGGCGGCCTACGAGCAGTACTTC. This gives the protein CASSISPAAYEQYF.

V and J are TRBV28 and TRBJ1-5; D is possibly TRBD1 (5 bases). The CDR3 contains 13 residues. Between the trimmed V and J ends, which lost 7 bases and 2 bases, there was a span of 9 bases. Germline V gene lookup returns CDR1 MDHEN and CDR2 SYDVKM. CDR3 DNA: TGTGCCAGCAAAACGGGGGGCAATCAGCCCCAGCATTTT. Its translation: CASKTGGNQPQHF.

The V call is TRBV20-1, the J call TRBJ2-5; TRBD2 matches 7 bases. V trimming: 2 bases; J trimming: 5 bases; junction bases outside the gene matches: 11. Germline V gene data show CDR1 as DFQATT and CDR2 as SNEGSKA (reference sequence). CDR3 size: 15 residues. The CDR3 nucleotides are TGCAGTGCTAGAATGCTAGCGGCAGGGCCCGAGACCCAGTACTTC. The encoded protein is CSARMLAAGPETQYF.

As concerns this clonotype: A far larger clone is only one base removed, so a read error is likely. In DNA, the CDR3 is TGTGCCATCAGTGAAGAGGCAGGGGATCCCGGGGAGCTGTTTTTT. It encodes CAISEEAGDPGELFF. The rearrangement joins TRBV10-3 to TRBJ2-2; maybe TRBD1 (6 bases). There are 15 residues in the CDR3. Germline CDR1 is ENHRY and CDR2 is SYGVKD. V was cut by 3 bases and J by 6 bases, with 14 bases left in between.

As concerns this clonotype: Sequence at one end of the junction differs from germline and may be a read error. The chain joins TRBV12-3 or TRBV12-4 to TRBJ2-3, with a weak D call TRBD2 (5 bases). The CDR3 spans 14 residues. The DNA of the CDR3 is TGTGCCAGCAGTTCACACGGGGTAACAGATAAGCAGTATTTT. Translating it yields CASSSHGVTDKQYF.

With regard to this clonotype: This clone may be a read error of a much larger clone one base away. The rearrangement links TRBV6-9 to TRBJ2-2; D assignment may be TRBD1 or TRBD2 (5 bases each). Germline V gene lookup returns CDR1 MNHGY and CDR2 SVAAGI. This CDR3 is built from 14 residues. DNA of the CDR3: TGTGCCAGCAGTTACGGGACGGACACCGTGGAGCTGTTTTTT. Translated: CASSYGTDTVELFF.

The chain carries TRBV6-9 and TRBJ1-6, with no clear D. The V end was cut by 2 bases, the J end by 8 bases, with 13 bases between. The CDR3 spans 15 residues. Per the germline V gene, CDR1 is MNHGY and CDR2 is SVAAGI. This chain's CDR3 is CASSYEGSTYSPLHF. DNA for the CDR3: TGTGCCAGCAGTTATGAGGGCTCTACCTATTCACCCCTCCACTTT.

This clonotype occurred a few times. For the CDR3, the DNA is TGTGCCAGCAGCCTCCCGGATGACTCCTATAATTCACCCCTCCACTTT. As protein: CASSLPDDSYNSPLHF. The chain links TRBV28 to TRBJ1-6; D gene uncertain. V lost 6 bases, J lost 0 bases, and 12 bases lay in between. Germline lookup yields CDR1 MDHEN and CDR2 SYDVKM. The CDR3 has 16 amino acids.

The J gene is TRBJ1-5, the V gene TRBV6-5, with D possibly matching TRBD1 (5 bases). There are 13 residues in the CDR3. The V gene lost 3 bases and the J gene lost 12 bases, with 15 bases spanning the gap. Germline CDR1 is MNHEY and CDR2 is SVGAGI. The CDR3 DNA is TGTGCCAGCAGTTATCAGGGCGATCAGAACCAGCATTTT. It translates to CASSYQGDQNQHF.

Ten or more counts support this clonotype. The chain links TRBV30 to TRBJ1-2; tentative D call: TRBD1 (6 bases). The V gene lost 0 bases and the J gene lost 7 bases, with 12 bases spanning the gap. The CDR3 is 13 amino acids. Germline loops: CDR1 GTSNPN, CDR2 SVGIG (reference sequence). The CDR3 reads CAWSVTGNLGYTF. DNA for the CDR3: TGTGCCTGGAGTGTCACAGGGAACCTTGGCTACACCTTC. Full variable domain (outside the CDR3, taken from reference TRBV30 and TRBJ1-2): SQTIHQWPATLVQPVGSPLSLECTVEGTSNPNLYWYRQAAGRGLQLLFYSVGIGQISSEVPQNLSASRPQDRQFILSSKKLLLSDSGFYLCAWSVTGNLGYTFGSGTRLTVV.

Many counts were recorded for this clonotype. The gene calls are TRBV19 and TRBJ2-1, with TRBD1 identical over 10 bases. Germline V lookup: CDR1 LNHDA, CDR2 SQIVND (reference sequence). The J segment lost 6 bases and the V segment lost 5 bases, leaving 19 bases of the junction unmatched. This CDR3 is built from 19 residues. The CDR3 sequence is CASSPGSGDRGLPVNEQFF. CDR3 coding DNA: TGTGCCAGTAGTCCGGGGAGCGGAGACAGGGGGCTTCCCGTCAATGAGCAGTTCTTC.

This clonotype showed up many times. The chain has TRBV7-8 and TRBJ2-2; no clear D. Germline V CDR1 and CDR2: SGHVS, FQNEAQ. The CDR3 spans 15 residues. Trimming stripped 1 base from V and 1 base from J, with 7 bases between. The CDR3 region has the DNA TGTGCCAGCAGCTTAGTCAGCGTGAACACCGGGGAGCTGTTTTTT. Translation: CASSLVSVNTGELFF.

Details on this clonotype: A far bigger clonotype differs at one base, so this is likely a read error. The chain joins TRBV28 to TRBJ1-2, with TRBD1 matching over 9 bases. Germline assignment: CDR1 MDHEN and CDR2 SYDVKM. The CDR3 totals 14 residues. The ends lost 3 bases at V and 8 bases at J; junction bases unmatched: 7. The CDR3 nucleotides are TGTGCCAGCAGTTTTGACAGGGGGGCTCGCGGCTACACCTTC. Translation gives CASSFDRGARGYTF.

This clonotype occurred a few times. The chain employs TRBV6-1 and TRBJ1-2; D is undetermined. Per the germline V gene, CDR1 is MNHNS and CDR2 is SASEGT. CDR3 length: 12 amino acids. Trimming removed 5 bases at V and 3 bases at J, with 7 bases between. This chain's CDR3 is CASSNGDYGYTF. DNA of the CDR3: TGTGCCAGCAGTAACGGGGACTATGGCTACACCTTC.

The J gene is TRBJ2-7, the V gene TRBV20-1; D possibly corresponds to TRBD2 (5 bases). V gave up 5 bases and J gave up 3 bases, with 20 bases separating them. The CDR3 extends over 15 amino acids. CDR1 DFQATT and CDR2 SNEGSKA come from the germline V gene (reference sequence). CDR3 amino acids: CSAGNAGGGYYEQYF. For the CDR3, the DNA is TGCAGTGCTGGAAACGCCGGCGGCGGGTACTACGAGCAGTACTTC.

This rearrangement joins TRBV6-1 to TRBJ1-1; D is unresolved. The CDR3 has 11 amino acids. Trimming stripped 8 bases from V and 10 bases from J, with 14 bases between. The V gene's germline CDR1 is MNHNS and CDR2 SASEGT. The CDR3 spells CASGNFDVAFF. CDR3 nucleotide sequence: TGTGCCAGCGGGAACTTTGATGTAGCTTTCTTT.

This clonotype occurred many times. The chain employs TRBV5-1 and TRBJ1-1; 7 nucleotides line up with TRBD1. Germline CDR1 reads SGHRS; CDR2 reads YFSETQ. Germline trimming cut 4 bases from V and 5 bases from J; bases unmatched to any gene: 8. The CDR3 is 14 residues long. CDR3 DNA sequence: TGCGCCAGCAGCCTCACAAACAGGGGAACTGAAGCTTTCTTT. Translated, it gives CASSLTNRGTEAFF.

This clonotype was detected ten times or more. For the CDR3, the DNA is TGTGCCAGCAGTTCGGGACTGGAGCGTCCGGTTCAGCCCCAGCATTTT. It encodes CASSSGLERPVQPQHF. This chain connects TRBV28 to TRBJ1-5, with D possibly matching TRBD1 (5 bases). V was pared by 4 bases and J by 6 bases, with 19 bases between. There are 16 residues in the CDR3. Germline loops: CDR1 MDHEN, CDR2 SYDVKM. Complete variable domain (other parts from reference TRBV28 and TRBJ1-5): DVKVTQSSRYLVKRTGEKVFLECVQDMDHENMFWYRQDPGLGLRLIYFSYDVKMKEKGDIPEGYSVSREKKERFSLILESASTNQTSMYLCASSSGLERPVQPQHFGDGTRLSIL.

This clonotype was seen ten or more times. The CDR3 here is CASSDPAVIAKNIQYF. The CDR3 DNA sequence: TGTGCCAGCAGTGACCCGGCAGTGATAGCCAAAAACATTCAGTACTTC. The V gene is TRBV6-2 or TRBV6-3, the J gene TRBJ2-4; no clear D gene. V dropped 5 bases and J dropped 0 bases, with 14 bases sitting between them. CDR3 size: 16 residues. Germline assignment: CDR1 MNHEY and CDR2 SVGEGT.

This clonotype was observed many times. The CDR3 DNA reads TGTGCCAGCAGCTTGGGGACTACCCACTACAATGAGCAGTTCTTC. It specifies CASSLGTTHYNEQFF. The gene calls are TRBV7-3 and TRBJ2-1; 7 positions agree with TRBD2. The CDR3 spans 15 residues. V was pared by 3 bases and J by 3 bases, with 5 bases of the junction left unmatched. Germline lookup yields CDR1 SGHTA and CDR2 FQGTGA.

This clonotype was counted ten times or more. The gene calls are TRBV30 and TRBJ2-5; D possibly matches TRBD1 or TRBD2 (5 bases each). V shed 3 bases and J shed 5 bases, with 13 bases lying between them. Looked up from germline, CDR1 is GTSNPN and CDR2 is SVGIG (reference sequence). CDR3 length equals 13 residues. CDR3: CAWSGAPGETQYF. DNA for the CDR3: TGTGCCTGGAGCGGGGCCCCAGGGGAGACCCAGTACTTC.

To note about this clonotype: A far larger clone lies a single base away; this is likely a read error. J is TRBJ2-1 and V is TRBV6-4; D possibly matches TRBD1 or TRBD2 (7 bases each). CDR1 MRHNA and CDR2 SNTAGT come from the germline V gene. V dropped 3 bases and J dropped 9 bases, with 21 bases sitting between them. The CDR3 covers 16 residues. This chain's CDR3 is CASSEKGGQGVSEQFF. CDR3 sequence (DNA): TGTGCCAGCAGTGAAAAGGGGGGGCAGGGGGTATCTGAGCAGTTCTTC.

In its sample, this clonotype was seen many times. The chain uses TRBV11-3 and TRBJ1-1; D uncertain. This CDR3 spans 13 amino acids. V lost 0 bases and J 4 bases, leaving 6 bases between the germline ends. CDR1 and CDR2 (germline): SGHNT, YENEEA. CDR3 in DNA: TGTGCCAGCAGCTTAGAAGGGCCCACTGAAGCTTTCTTT. Protein sequence: CASSLEGPTEAFF.

This chain joins TRBV19 and TRBJ2-7; no clear D gene. The CDR3 covers 14 residues. The V gene's germline CDR1 is LNHDA and CDR2 SQIVND (reference sequence). Trimming shortened V by 3 bases and J by 3 bases, and 12 bases separated the two germline ends. CDR3 protein: CASSIAWNYYEQYF. The CDR3 DNA follows: TGTGCCAGTAGTATCGCATGGAACTACTACGAGCAGTACTTC.